Listed below are T cell receptor beta chains from one sample, sequenced in a study of T cell responses to AZD1222 COVID-19 vaccine. This table comes from immunoSEQ multiplex PCR, and its TCRdb copy is limited to in-frame clones, with some not included. This table holds 140,000 to 150,000 clones, around 94% found once. The starting material was peripheral blood, obtained after recovery from COVID-19. Source of these receptors: an adult who had recovered from COVID-19. The CDR3 runs from the conserved cysteine through the conserved F or W. The D gene is left open where the match is weak. Clone size is stated in some rows and not others, as once, few, many or a class when expanded.

>TRBJ2-1|-|TRBV19|-
CASSISGSEYNEQFF
TGTGCCAGTAGTATAAGTGGGAGTGAGTACAATGAGCAGTTCTTC
>TRBJ2-1|TRBD2|TRBV13|-
CASSSDAGDEQFF
TGTGCCAGCAGCTCAGACGCGGGAGACGAGCAGTTCTTC
>TRBJ2-5|TRBD2|TRBV3-1/TRBV3-2|-
CASRRTSGRGQETQYF
TGTGCCAGCAGGAGGACTAGCGGGAGGGGCCAAGAGACCCAGTACTTC
>TRBJ1-1|TRBD1|TRBV28|-
CASSYGDRVNEAFF
TGTGCCAGCAGTTACGGGGACAGGGTAAATGAAGCTTTCTTT
>TRBJ2-2|-|TRBV24-1|-
CATSDHHPANTGELFF
TGTGCCACCAGTGACCACCACCCGGCTAACACCGGGGAGCTGTTTTTT
>TRBJ1-4|-|TRBV5-1|-
CASSPAGEGFEKLFF
TGCGCCAGCAGTCCGGCGGGGGAGGGTTTTGAAAAACTGTTTTTT
>TRBJ1-3|-|TRBV28|-
CASSLIYRAPFSGNTIYF
TGTGCCAGCAGTCTCATATACCGGGCCCCTTTCTCTGGAAACACCATATATTTT
>TRBJ2-5|TRBD2|TRBV3-1/TRBV3-2|-
CASSQVALAGEGTQYF
TGTGCCAGCAGCCAAGTGGCACTAGCGGGAGAAGGGACCCAGTACTTC
>TRBJ2-1|-|TRBV6-6|-
CASSYGLYNEQFF
TGTGCCAGCAGTTACGGTCTTTACAATGAGCAGTTCTTC
>TRBJ2-2|-|TRBV3-1/TRBV3-2|-
CASSQDGMFTGELFF
TGTGCCAGCAGCCAAGATGGGATGTTCACCGGGGAGCTGTTTTTT
>TRBJ2-1|-|TRBV3-1/TRBV3-2|-
CASSQEPNRGQFF
TGTGCCAGCAGCCAAGAACCCAACCGCGGGCAGTTCTTC
>TRBJ2-1|TRBD2|TRBV7-2|-
CASSLDMAGGVHNEQFF
TGTGCCAGCAGCTTAGATATGGCGGGAGGGGTACACAATGAGCAGTTCTTC
>TRBJ1-2|-|TRBV3-1/TRBV3-2|-
CASSPDGNYGYTF
TGTGCCAGCAGCCCAGACGGGAACTATGGCTACACCTTC
>TRBJ2-2|TRBD2|TRBV28|-
CASSLSSGTRTGELFF
TGTGCCAGCAGTTTAAGCAGCGGGACCAGGACCGGGGAGCTGTTTTTT
>TRBJ2-7|TRBD1|TRBV27|once
CASRLRGQGARGSYEQYF
TGTGCCAGCAGGTTGCGCGGACAGGGGGCGAGGGGATCCTACGAGCAGTACTTC
>TRBJ1-5|-|TRBV6-1|-
CASSEVQDSNQPQHF
TGTGCCAGCAGTGAAGTACAGGATAGCAATCAGCCCCAGCATTTT
>TRBJ1-5|-|TRBV10-2|-
CATPFGGNQPQHF
TGCGCCACGCCTTTTGGAGGCAATCAGCCCCAGCATTTT
>TRBJ1-1|-|TRBV29-1|-
CSVEGSRNTEAFF
TGCAGCGTTGAGGGCAGTCGGAACACTGAAGCTTTCTTT
>TRBJ2-7|-|TRBV24-1|-
CATSEPGQGSEQYF
TGTGCCACCAGTGAGCCAGGACAAGGGAGCGAGCAGTACTTC
>TRBJ1-1|-|TRBV18|-
CASSPLQGNTEAFF
TGTGCCAGCTCACCCCTTCAGGGTAACACTGAAGCTTTCTTT
>TRBJ1-1|-|TRBV6-4|once
CASSANLRTGLLGPNTEAFF
TGTGCCAGCAGTGCCAACCTTCGCACAGGATTGCTCGGCCCGAACACTGAAGCTTTCTTT
>TRBJ1-3|-|TRBV6-5|-
CASSYSGQGNTIYF
TGTGCCAGCAGTTACTCGGGACAAGGAAACACCATATATTTT
>TRBJ1-2|-|TRBV5-1|-
CASSQDSLYGYTF
TGCGCCAGCAGCCAAGACAGCCTCTATGGCTACACCTTC
>TRBJ1-2|-|TRBV6-5|-
CASSYSFGGGVGYTF
TGTGCCAGCAGTTACTCTTTTGGGGGAGGGGTTGGCTACACCTTC
>TRBJ1-1|TRBD1|TRBV11-2|once
CASSFGTGLNTEAFF
TGTGCCAGCAGCTTCGGGACAGGATTGAACACTGAAGCTTTCTTT
>TRBJ2-7|-|TRBV29-1|-
CSVTGRTPSYEQYF
TGCAGCGTTACAGGGAGGACCCCGTCCTACGAGCAGTACTTC
>TRBJ1-5|TRBD1|TRBV24-1|-
CATSAQGGPYQPQHF
TGTGCCACCAGTGCTCAGGGGGGTCCGTATCAGCCCCAGCATTTT
>TRBJ2-7|TRBD1|TRBV27|-
CASSARQGSYEQYF
TGTGCCAGCAGTGCCAGACAGGGTTCGTACGAGCAGTACTTC
>TRBJ1-1|-|TRBV7-9|-
CASSLGAMNTEAFF
TGTGCCAGCAGCTTAGGGGCTATGAACACTGAAGCTTTCTTT
>TRBJ2-7|-|TRBV2|-
CASTIRGTYEQYF
TGTGCCAGCACCATCCGGGGGACCTACGAGCAGTACTTC
>TRBJ2-3|-|TRBV4-2|-
CASSLAVGGARTDTQYF
TGTGCCAGCAGCCTGGCCGTGGGGGGGGCTCGCACAGATACGCAGTATTTT
>TRBJ2-6|-|TRBV15|-
CATSPTPWSGANVLTF
TGTGCCACCAGCCCCACCCCCTGGTCTGGGGCCAACGTCCTGACTTTC
>TRBJ2-5|-|TRBV4-1|once
CASGVWETQYF
TGCGCCAGCGGAGTTTGGGAGACCCAGTACTTC
>TRBJ2-3|-|TRBV28|-
CASSSGPKVSSDTQYF
TGTGCCAGCAGTTCGGGGCCGAAAGTCTCCTCAGATACGCAGTATTTT
>TRBJ2-7|TRBD1|TRBV28|-
CASSSGQGYEQYF
TGTGCCAGCAGTTCGGGACAGGGCTACGAGCAGTACTTC
>TRBJ1-1|-|TRBV9|-
CASRGQNTEAFF
TGTGCCAGCAGGGGACAGAACACTGAAGCTTTCTTT
>TRBJ2-2|-|TRBV3-1/TRBV3-2|once
CASSQRPGDTGELFF
TGTGCCAGCAGCCAAAGGCCAGGTGACACCGGGGAGCTGTTTTTT
>TRBJ2-6|-|TRBV3-1/TRBV3-2|-
CASSHRQVSVLTF
TGTGCCAGCAGCCATAGACAGGTCAGCGTCCTGACTTTC
>TRBJ2-3|-|TRBV10-1|-
CASGNGPNSTDTQYF
TGCGCCAGCGGAAACGGTCCTAATAGCACAGATACGCAGTATTTT
>TRBJ2-7|TRBD2|TRBV5-5|once
CASSFSGGPYEQYF
TGTGCCAGCAGCTTTAGCGGGGGACCCTACGAGCAGTACTTC
>TRBJ1-1|TRBD1|TRBV7-9|-
CASSFLRGSRNTEAFF
TGTGCCAGCAGTTTCCTCAGGGGGAGTCGGAACACTGAAGCTTTCTTT
>TRBJ2-3|-|TRBV5-1|-
CASSLVGPDTQYF
TGCGCCAGCAGCTTGGTTGGACCAGATACGCAGTATTTT
>TRBJ1-2|-|TRBV3-1/TRBV3-2|-
CASSQDLPYYGYTF
TGTGCCAGCAGCCAAGATTTGCCGTACTATGGCTACACCTTC
>TRBJ1-4|-|TRBV11-2|-
CASSLTGGSRAYNEKLFF
TGTGCCAGCAGCTTAACGGGGGGCAGCCGCGCTTATAATGAAAAACTGTTTTTT
>TRBJ2-7|-|TRBV5-1|-
CASRVEGSSYEQYF
TGCGCCAGCAGGGTTGAGGGGTCGTCCTACGAGCAGTACTTC
>TRBJ2-7|-|TRBV18|-
CASSPQDGSMSYEQYF
TGTGCCAGCTCACCACAGGACGGGAGTATGTCCTACGAGCAGTACTTC
>TRBJ2-7|-|TRBV4-1|once
CASSQDTGSGSYEQYF
TGCGCCAGCAGCCAGGATACAGGTTCGGGGTCCTACGAGCAGTACTTC
>TRBJ1-6|-|TRBV11-2|-
CASSSLRGLGLNSPLHF
TGTGCCAGCAGCTCTCTCCGGGGATTAGGGTTAAATTCACCCCTCCACTTT
>TRBJ2-5|TRBD1|TRBV25-1|-
CASRTRGLETQYF
TGTGCCAGCAGGACCAGGGGGCTAGAGACCCAGTACTTC
>TRBJ2-2|TRBD2|TRBV19|-
CASTLLAGNTGELFF
TGTGCCAGTACTTTGCTAGCGGGGAACACCGGGGAGCTGTTTTTT
>TRBJ1-1|-|TRBV10-2|-
CASRGGQPEAFF
TGCGCCAGCAGGGGCGGACAGCCTGAAGCTTTCTTT
>TRBJ2-1|-|TRBV7-2|-
CASSLYTGAYNEQFF
TGTGCCAGCAGCTTATACACGGGGGCCTACAATGAGCAGTTCTTC
>TRBJ2-7|TRBD1|TRBV11-2|-
CASSTGTGVYEQYF
TGTGCCAGCAGCACCGGGACAGGGGTCTACGAGCAGTACTTC
>TRBJ2-7|TRBD2|TRBV10-2|-
CARSGTSGEEIYEQYF
TGCGCCAGGTCCGGGACTAGCGGGGAAGAAATCTACGAGCAGTACTTC
>TRBJ1-3|-|TRBV9|-
CASSIGGATSGNTIYF
TGTGCCAGCAGTATAGGCGGGGCAACCTCTGGAAACACCATATATTTT